Sequencing of this T cell receptor (beta chain) was carried out in a study of brain T cells in children with intractable seizures. Repertoires were generated with immunoSEQ multiplex PCR, while TCRdb's copy carries only in-frame clones and drops some. The sample lists about 320,000 clones; roughly 92% were seen once. The study, taken as a whole, reports: Patients' HCMV serostatus was unknown; virus specificity rests on CDR3 similarity alone.

Note on this clone: Its antigen is undetermined.

Trimming stripped 5 bases from V and 7 bases from J, with 9 bases between. Germline V gene sequence: CDR1 SGHVS, CDR2 FQNEAQ. The CDR3 has 11 residues. The sample's time point: blood from clinic visit 5 months post-surgery; TSC patient then seizure free. Surgery cases with the highest brain T cell transcript signatures were chosen for sequencing. The material sequenced was peripheral blood, taken 4 to 6 months after surgery. This TCR derives from a boy in the first two years of life with tuberous sclerosis and intractable seizures. The chain has TRBV7-8 and TRBJ2-7; TRBD2 is a possible D gene (6 bases). The CDR3 reads CASSQAGEQYF. The CDR3 DNA follows: TGTGCCAGCAGCCAGGCGGGGGAGCAGTACTTC.